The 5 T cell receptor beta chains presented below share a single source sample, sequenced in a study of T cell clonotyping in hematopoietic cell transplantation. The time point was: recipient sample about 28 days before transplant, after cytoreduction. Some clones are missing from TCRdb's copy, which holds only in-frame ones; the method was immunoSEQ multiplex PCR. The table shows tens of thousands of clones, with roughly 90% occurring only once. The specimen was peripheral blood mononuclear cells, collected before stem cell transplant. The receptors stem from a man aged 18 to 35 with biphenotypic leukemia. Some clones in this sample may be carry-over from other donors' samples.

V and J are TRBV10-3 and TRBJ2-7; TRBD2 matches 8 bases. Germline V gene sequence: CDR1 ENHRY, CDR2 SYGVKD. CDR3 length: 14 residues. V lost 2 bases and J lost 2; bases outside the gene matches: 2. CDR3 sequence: CAISEPGGAYEQYF. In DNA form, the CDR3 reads TGTGCCATCAGTGAGCCGGGAGGGGCCTACGAGCAGTACTTC.

This chain's CDR3 is CSVWDRGNTGELFF. The CDR3 nucleotides are TGCAGCGTATGGGACAGGGGGAACACCGGGGAGCTGTTTTTT. The rearrangement joins TRBV29-1 to TRBJ2-2, with 10 bases identical to TRBD1. V shed 6 bases and J 1 base; nucleotides not matched to a gene: 2. Germline V gene lookup returns CDR1 SQVTM and CDR2 ANQGSEA. CDR3 size: 14 residues.

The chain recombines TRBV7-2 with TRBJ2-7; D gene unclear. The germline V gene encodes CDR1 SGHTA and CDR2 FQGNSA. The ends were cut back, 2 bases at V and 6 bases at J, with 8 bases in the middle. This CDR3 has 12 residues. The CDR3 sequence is CASSLSETEQYF. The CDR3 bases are TGTGCCAGCAGCTTATCCGAGACCGAGCAGTACTTC.

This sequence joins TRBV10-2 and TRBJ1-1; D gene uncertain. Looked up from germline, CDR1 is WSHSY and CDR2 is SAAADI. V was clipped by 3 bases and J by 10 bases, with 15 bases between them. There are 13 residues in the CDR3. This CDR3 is CASSEQSRRGAFF. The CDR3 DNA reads TGCGCCAGCAGTGAACAGTCGCGGAGAGGAGCTTTCTTT.

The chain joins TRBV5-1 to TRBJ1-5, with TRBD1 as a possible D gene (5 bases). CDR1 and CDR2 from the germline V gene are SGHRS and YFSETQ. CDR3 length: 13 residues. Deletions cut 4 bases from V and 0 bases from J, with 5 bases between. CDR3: CASSQGSNQPQHF. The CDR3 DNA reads TGCGCCAGCAGCCAGGGTAGCAATCAGCCCCAGCATTTT.